This TCR beta chain is from a study of blood T cell repertoires in COVID-19. Across the whole study: The cDNA or gDNA used as material had been derived from T cells, B-cell-depleted T cells, or PBMCs.

Only one count was recorded for this clone. Here immunoSEQ multiplex PCR was the method, and the copy in TCRdb shows in-frame clones only, minus some. This table has 55,000 to 75,000 clones, around 80% appearing once. V was trimmed by 4 bases and J by 0 bases, leaving 14 bases between them. CDR3 size: 16 residues. Germline loops: CDR1 SGHRS, CDR2 YFSETQ. Sequences were obtained from peripheral blood. This receptor was obtained from a human donor in a cohort sampled during active COVID-19. The V call is TRBV5-1, the J call TRBJ1-3; D gene unclear. For the CDR3, the DNA is TGCGCCAGCAGCCCGCTGACACCTTCCTCTGGAAACACCATATATTTT. This encodes CASSPLTPSSGNTIYF.